These 13 T cell receptor beta chains came from one sample sequenced in a study of control samples from healthy donors and cancer patients. The assay was immunoSEQ multiplex PCR, and TCRdb's table has in-frame clones only and misses some. This sample has around 120,000 clones, with roughly 91% found just once. The sequenced material came from blood. Every receptor here comes from a woman in her seventies in good health.

This clone appeared a single time. This chain uses TRBV19 with TRBJ1-5; D unclear. Trimming took off 0 bases at V and 7 bases at J, with 10 bases between the two ends. This CDR3 has 14 residues. Germline values: CDR1 LNHDA, CDR2 SQIVND (reference sequence). CDR3 sequence: CASSIDRGYQPQHF. In DNA form, the CDR3 reads TGTGCCAGTAGTATAGATCGAGGGTACCAGCCCCAGCATTTT. Based on the CDR3 plus reference TRBV19 and TRBJ1-5, the full variable domain is DGGITQSPKYLFRKEGQNVTLSCEQNLNHDAMYWYRQDPGQGLRLIYYSQIVNDFQKGDIAEGYSVSREKKESFPLTVTSAQKNPTAFYLCASSIDRGYQPQHFGDGTRLSIL.

DNA for the CDR3: TGTGCCAGCAGGATGACACAGGGGGCGCTCACCAATGAAAAACTGTTTTTT. Amino acid sequence: CASRMTQGALTNEKLFF. The chain links TRBV2 to TRBJ1-4, with 9 nucleotides matching TRBD1. The CDR3 loop spans 17 amino acids. J lost 5 bases, V lost 6 bases, and 13 bases had no gene match. The germline V gene has CDR1 SNHLY and CDR2 FYNNEI.

This sequence joins TRBV5-1 and TRBJ2-3; D is tentatively TRBD1 or TRBD2 (7 bases each). Trimming took off 7 bases at V and 2 bases at J, with 23 bases between the two ends. CDR3 size: 17 residues. Germline V gene lookup returns CDR1 SGHRS and CDR2 YFSETQ. The CDR3 DNA is TGCGCCAGCCACCAGGGGGGGGTGAGCCCGGTCACAGATACGCAGTATTTT. This gives the protein CASHQGGVSPVTDTQYF.

This clone occurred once. The rearrangement uses TRBV5-1 and TRBJ2-3, with 10 bases matching TRBD2. Looked up from germline, CDR1 is SGHRS and CDR2 is YFSETQ. The V segment lost 4 bases and the J segment 6 bases; nucleotides outside the gene matches: 5. The CDR3 sequence is 14 residues long. The CDR3 DNA is TGCGCCAGCAGCCTTAGCGGGGGGACGGATACGCAGTATTTT. This sequence encodes CASSLSGGTDTQYF.

The V and J genes are TRBV9 and TRBJ2-1; 10 bases are shared with TRBD1. The length of the CDR3 is 16 residues. V shed 4 bases, J shed 3 bases, and the junction held 7 bases outside the gene matches. Germline values: CDR1 SGDLS, CDR2 YYNGEE. The CDR3 reads CASSTRDRGLYNEQFF. CDR3 sequence (DNA): TGTGCCAGCAGCACCCGGGACAGGGGTCTCTACAATGAGCAGTTCTTC.

This clone was counted a single time. This chain links TRBV6-5 with TRBJ1-2; a possible D gene is TRBD1 (6 bases). This CDR3 region has 13 residues. Between the trimmed V and J ends, which lost 8 bases and 1 base, there was a span of 11 bases. Per germline, CDR1 MNHEY and CDR2 SVGAGI. CDR3: CASADRSNYGYTF. DNA of the CDR3: TGTGCCAGCGCCGACAGGAGTAACTATGGCTACACCTTC.

The chain uses TRBV5-8 and TRBJ1-4; the D is unclear. V shed 1 base and J shed 0 bases, with 7 bases lying between them. This CDR3 comprises 15 residues. The germline CDR1 and CDR2 sequences are SGHTS and YDEGEE. For the CDR3, the DNA is TGTGCCAGCAGCTTGTCACTTGCAACTAATGAAAAACTGTTTTTT. Its translation is CASSLSLATNEKLFF.

This chain joins TRBV5-1 and TRBJ2-7, with 8 bases aligning to TRBD1. Germline V gene data show CDR1 as SGHRS and CDR2 as YFSETQ. V lost 0 bases to trimming and J lost 5 bases; unmatched junction nucleotides: 4. This CDR3 has 14 amino acids. The CDR3: CASSLGQGPHEQYF. The CDR3 DNA is TGCGCCAGCAGCTTGGGACAGGGGCCCCACGAGCAGTACTTC. The full variable domain, its missing parts supplied by reference TRBV5-1 and TRBJ2-7, is KAGVTQTPRYLIKTRGQQVTLSCSPISGHRSVSWYQQTPGQGLQFLFEYFSETQRNKGNFPGRFSGRQFSNSRSEMNVSTLELGDSALYLCASSLGQGPHEQYFGPGTRLTVT.

V is TRBV19 and J is TRBJ2-1; TRBD2 matches at 7 bases. CDR1 and CDR2 (germline): LNHDA, SQIVND (reference sequence). Trimming cost V 9 bases and J 1 base; bases outside gene matches: 6. CDR3 length: 14 residues. The CDR3 protein is CASRAGRSYNEQFF. DNA of the CDR3: TGTGCCAGCCGAGCGGGGAGATCCTACAATGAGCAGTTCTTC.

V gene TRBV12-3 or TRBV12-4 combines with J gene TRBJ1-3, with a tentative D call TRBD1 (5 bases). The CDR3 sequence is 13 residues long. V gave up 3 bases and J gave up 3 bases, with 6 bases separating them. CDR3 protein: CASSLGGGNTIYF. The CDR3 DNA reads TGTGCCAGCAGTTTGGGGGGTGGAAACACCATATATTTT.

This clone is a singleton in its sample. The chain uses TRBV27 and TRBJ1-2; D not resolved. This CDR3 is 15 amino acids long. V dropped 3 bases and J dropped 3 bases, with 14 bases sitting between them. CDR1 is MNHEY and CDR2 is SMNVEV in the germline V gene (reference sequence). CDR3 nucleotides: TGTGCCAGCAGTTTGCAGCCGGGATCACACTATGGCTACACCTTC. It encodes CASSLQPGSHYGYTF.

This chain connects TRBV6-5 to TRBJ1-4; D is perhaps TRBD1 (6 bases). The germline V gene encodes CDR1 MNHEY and CDR2 SVGAGI. The CDR3 totals 14 residues. The V gene lost 2 bases and the J gene lost 4 bases, with 8 bases spanning the gap. CDR3: CASSYAQGNEKLFF. In nucleotides, the CDR3 is TGTGCCAGCAGTTACGCACAGGGTAATGAAAAACTGTTTTTT.

The chain is built from TRBV6-1 and TRBJ1-2; D call uncertain. Trimming stripped 1 base from V and 4 bases from J, with 13 bases between. This CDR3 has 15 amino acids. From germline, CDR1 is MNHNS and CDR2 SASEGT. This chain's CDR3 is CASSEGSAGVYGYTF. CDR3 coding DNA: TGTGCCAGCAGTGAAGGTTCGGCAGGCGTCTATGGCTACACCTTC.